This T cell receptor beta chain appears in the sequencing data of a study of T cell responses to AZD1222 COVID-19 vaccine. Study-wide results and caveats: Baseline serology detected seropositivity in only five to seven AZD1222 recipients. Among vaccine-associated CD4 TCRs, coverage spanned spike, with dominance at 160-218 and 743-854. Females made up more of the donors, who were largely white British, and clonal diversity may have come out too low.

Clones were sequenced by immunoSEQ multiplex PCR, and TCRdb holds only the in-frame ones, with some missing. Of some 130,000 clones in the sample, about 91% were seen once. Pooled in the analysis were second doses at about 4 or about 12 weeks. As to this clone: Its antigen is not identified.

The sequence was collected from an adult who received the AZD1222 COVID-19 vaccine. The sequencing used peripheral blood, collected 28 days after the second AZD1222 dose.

CDR3 amino acids: CASSRRGSGEQYF. The CDR3 coding sequence is TGTGCCAGCAGTCGGCGTGGTAGTGGCGAGCAGTACTTC. This chain connects TRBV2 to TRBJ2-7; D remains ambiguous. Germline values: CDR1 SNHLY, CDR2 FYNNEI. Trimming took 5 bases from V and 6 from J, leaving 14 bases between them. The CDR3 totals 13 residues. Full variable domain (remainder filled in from reference TRBV2 and TRBJ2-7): EPEVTQTPSHQVTQMGQEVILRCVPISNHLYFYWYRQILGQKVEFLVSFYNNEISEKSEIFDDQFSVERPDGSNFTLKIRSTKLEDSAMYFCASSRRGSGEQYFGPGTRLTVT.